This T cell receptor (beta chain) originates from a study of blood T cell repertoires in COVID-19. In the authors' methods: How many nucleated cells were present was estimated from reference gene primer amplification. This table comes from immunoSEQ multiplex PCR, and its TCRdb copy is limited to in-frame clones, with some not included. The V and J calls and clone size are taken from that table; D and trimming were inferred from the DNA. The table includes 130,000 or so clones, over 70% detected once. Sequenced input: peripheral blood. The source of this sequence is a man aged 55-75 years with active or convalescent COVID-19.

CDR3 residues: CASSSGLAGVRAGELFF. The CDR3 DNA follows: TGTGCCAGCAGCTCTGGACTAGCGGGAGTTCGTGCCGGGGAGCTGTTTTTT. The rearrangement links TRBV5-4 to TRBJ2-2; 13 bases fit TRBD2. Trimming removed 3 bases from V and 6 bases from J; junction bases left unmatched: 8. This CDR3 comprises 17 residues. From germline, CDR1 is SGHNT and CDR2 YYREEE (reference sequence).